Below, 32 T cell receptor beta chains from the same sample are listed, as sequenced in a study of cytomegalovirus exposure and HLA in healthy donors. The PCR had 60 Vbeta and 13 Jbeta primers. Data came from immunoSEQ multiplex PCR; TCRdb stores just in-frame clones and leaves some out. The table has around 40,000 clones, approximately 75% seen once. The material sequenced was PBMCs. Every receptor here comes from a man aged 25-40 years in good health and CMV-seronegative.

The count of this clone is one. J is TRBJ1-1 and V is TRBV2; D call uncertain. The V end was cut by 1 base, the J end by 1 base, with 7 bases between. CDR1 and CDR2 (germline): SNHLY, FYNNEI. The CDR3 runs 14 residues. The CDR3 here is CASSEVQTNTEAFF. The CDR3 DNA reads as TGTGCCAGCAGTGAAGTACAGACGAACACTGAAGCTTTCTTT.

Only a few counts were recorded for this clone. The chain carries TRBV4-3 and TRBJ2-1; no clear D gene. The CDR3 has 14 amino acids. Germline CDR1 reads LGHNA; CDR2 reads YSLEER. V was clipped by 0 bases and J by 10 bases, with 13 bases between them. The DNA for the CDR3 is TGCGCCAGCAGCCAAGAATTCCCCCGCGAAGAGCAGTTCTTC. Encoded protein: CASSQEFPREEQFF.

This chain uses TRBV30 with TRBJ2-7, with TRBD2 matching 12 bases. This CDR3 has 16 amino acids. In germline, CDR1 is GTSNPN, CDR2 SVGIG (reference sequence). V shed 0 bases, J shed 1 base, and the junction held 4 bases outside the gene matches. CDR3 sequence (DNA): TGTGCCTGGAGTGTACTAGCGGGAGGCGTATCCTACGAGCAGTACTTC. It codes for CAWSVLAGGVSYEQYF.

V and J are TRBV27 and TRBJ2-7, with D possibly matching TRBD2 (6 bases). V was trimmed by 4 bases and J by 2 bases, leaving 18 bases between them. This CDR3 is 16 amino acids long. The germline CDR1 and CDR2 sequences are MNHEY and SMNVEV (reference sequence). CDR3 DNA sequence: TGTGCCAGCAGTTCGTCTCCCCACGGGGGTACCTACGAGCAGTACTTC. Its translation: CASSSSPHGGTYEQYF.

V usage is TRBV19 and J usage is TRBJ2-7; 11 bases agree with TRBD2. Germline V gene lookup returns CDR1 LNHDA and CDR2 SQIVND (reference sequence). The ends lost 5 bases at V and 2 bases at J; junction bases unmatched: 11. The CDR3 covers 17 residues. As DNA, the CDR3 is TGTGCCAGTAGTCGTAGAGCCGGGACTAGCGGAACCTACGAGCAGTACTTC. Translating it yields CASSRRAGTSGTYEQYF.

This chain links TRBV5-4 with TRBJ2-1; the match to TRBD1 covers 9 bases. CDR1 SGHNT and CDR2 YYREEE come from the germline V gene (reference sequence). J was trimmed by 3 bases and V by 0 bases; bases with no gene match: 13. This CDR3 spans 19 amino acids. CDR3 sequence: CASSLAGSRDRAFYNEQFF. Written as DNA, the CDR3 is TGTGCCAGCAGCTTGGCGGGGTCCAGGGACAGGGCCTTCTACAATGAGCAGTTCTTC.

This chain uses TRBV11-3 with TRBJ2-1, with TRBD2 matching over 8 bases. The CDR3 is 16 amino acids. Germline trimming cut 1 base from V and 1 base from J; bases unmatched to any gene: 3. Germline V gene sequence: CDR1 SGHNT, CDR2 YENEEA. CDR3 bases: TGTGCCAGCAGCTTAGGCAGCGGGAGATCCTACAATGAGCAGTTCTTC. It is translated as CASSLGSGRSYNEQFF.

CDR3 in DNA: TGTGCCAGCAGTCGTAGCGGGAGCTCCTACAATGAGCAGTTCTTC. The encoded protein is CASSRSGSSYNEQFF. The chain joins TRBV27 to TRBJ2-1, with 9 positions matching TRBD2. Germline CDR1 and CDR2: MNHEY and SMNVEV (reference sequence). The length of the CDR3 is 15 residues. Trimming removed 5 bases from V and 0 bases from J; junction bases left unmatched: 2.

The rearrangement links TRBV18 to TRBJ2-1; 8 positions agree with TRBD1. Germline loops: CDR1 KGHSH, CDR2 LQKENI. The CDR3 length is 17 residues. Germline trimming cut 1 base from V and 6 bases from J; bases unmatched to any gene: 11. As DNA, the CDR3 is TGTGCCAGCTCACCACAACTGGCCGGGGACAGGAGCAATGAGCAGTTCTTC. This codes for CASSPQLAGDRSNEQFF.

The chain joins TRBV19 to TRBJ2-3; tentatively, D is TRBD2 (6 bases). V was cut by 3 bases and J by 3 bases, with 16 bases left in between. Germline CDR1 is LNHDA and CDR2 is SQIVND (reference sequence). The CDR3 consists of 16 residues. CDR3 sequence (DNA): TGTGCCAGTAGTATGCGGACGGGAGAATTGACAGATACGCAGTATTTT. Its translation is CASSMRTGELTDTQYF.

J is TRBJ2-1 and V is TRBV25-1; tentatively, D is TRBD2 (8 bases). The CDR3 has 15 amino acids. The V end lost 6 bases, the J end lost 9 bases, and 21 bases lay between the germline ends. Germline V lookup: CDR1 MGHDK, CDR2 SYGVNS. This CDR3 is CASRSTSGRGVEQFF. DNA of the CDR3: TGTGCCAGCAGGAGTACTAGCGGCAGGGGGGTTGAGCAGTTCTTC.

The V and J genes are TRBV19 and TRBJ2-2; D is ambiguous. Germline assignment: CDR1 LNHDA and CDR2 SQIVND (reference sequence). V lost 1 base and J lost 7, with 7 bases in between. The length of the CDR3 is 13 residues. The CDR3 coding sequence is TGTGCCAGTAGTATAGGCCCAGACGGGGAGCTGTTTTTT. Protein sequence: CASSIGPDGELFF.

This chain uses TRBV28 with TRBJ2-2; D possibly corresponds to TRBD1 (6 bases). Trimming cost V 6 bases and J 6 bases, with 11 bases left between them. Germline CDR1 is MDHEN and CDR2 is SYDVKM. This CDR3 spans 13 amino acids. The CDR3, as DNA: TGTGCCAGCAGACAGGGTTTAGCCGGGGAGCTGTTTTTT. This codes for CASRQGLAGELFF.

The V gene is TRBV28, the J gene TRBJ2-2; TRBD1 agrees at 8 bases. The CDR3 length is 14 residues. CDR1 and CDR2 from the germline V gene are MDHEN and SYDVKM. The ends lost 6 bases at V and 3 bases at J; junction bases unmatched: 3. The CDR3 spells CASSGTGYTGELFF. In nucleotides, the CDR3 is TGTGCCAGCAGCGGGACAGGATACACCGGGGAGCTGTTTTTT.

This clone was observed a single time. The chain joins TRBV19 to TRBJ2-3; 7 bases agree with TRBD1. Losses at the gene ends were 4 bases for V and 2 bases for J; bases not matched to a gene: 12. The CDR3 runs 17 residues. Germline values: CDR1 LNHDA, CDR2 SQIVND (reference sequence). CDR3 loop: CASSTGRGQFYTDTQYF. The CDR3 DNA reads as TGTGCCAGTAGTACAGGCCGGGGACAGTTTTACACAGATACGCAGTATTTT.

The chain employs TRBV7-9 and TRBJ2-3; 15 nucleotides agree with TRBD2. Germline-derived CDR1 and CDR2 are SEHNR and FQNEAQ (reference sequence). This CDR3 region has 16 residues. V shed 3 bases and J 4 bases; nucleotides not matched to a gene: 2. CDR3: CASSFGLAGGPDTQYF. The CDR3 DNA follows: TGTGCCAGCAGCTTCGGACTAGCGGGAGGGCCAGATACGCAGTATTTT.

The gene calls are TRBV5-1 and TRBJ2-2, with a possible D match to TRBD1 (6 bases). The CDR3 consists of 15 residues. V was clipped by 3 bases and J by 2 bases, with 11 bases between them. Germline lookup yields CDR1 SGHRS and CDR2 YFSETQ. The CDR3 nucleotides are TGCGCCAGCAGCTACTGGGGACACAACACCGGGGAGCTGTTTTTT. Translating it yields CASSYWGHNTGELFF. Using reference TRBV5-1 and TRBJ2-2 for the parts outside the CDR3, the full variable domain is KAGVTQTPRYLIKTRGQQVTLSCSPISGHRSVSWYQQTPGQGLQFLFEYFSETQRNKGNFPGRFSGRQFSNSRSEMNVSTLELGDSALYLCASSYWGHNTGELFFGEGSRLTVL.

The CDR3 sequence is CASSSTGGVGNTIYF. In DNA form, the CDR3 reads TGTGCCAGCAGCTCGACAGGGGGGGTTGGAAACACCATATATTTT. The chain is built from TRBV7-2 and TRBJ1-3; 9 positions match TRBD1. Germline V lookup: CDR1 SGHTA, CDR2 FQGNSA. Trimming took 4 bases from V and 3 from J; bases not matched to a gene: 4. The CDR3 totals 15 residues. The full variable domain, rest sourced from reference TRBV7-2 and TRBJ1-3, is GAGVSQSPSNKVTEKGKDVELRCDPISGHTALYWYRQSLGQGLEFLIYFQGNSAPDKSGLPSDRFSAERTGGSVSTLTIQRTQQEDSAVYLCASSSTGGVGNTIYFGEGSWLTVV.

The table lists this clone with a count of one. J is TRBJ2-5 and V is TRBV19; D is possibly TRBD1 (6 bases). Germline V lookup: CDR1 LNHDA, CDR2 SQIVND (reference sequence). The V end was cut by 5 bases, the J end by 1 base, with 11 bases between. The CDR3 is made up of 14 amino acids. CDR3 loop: CASSPWDTQETQYF. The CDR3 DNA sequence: TGTGCCAGTAGTCCCTGGGACACCCAAGAGACCCAGTACTTC.

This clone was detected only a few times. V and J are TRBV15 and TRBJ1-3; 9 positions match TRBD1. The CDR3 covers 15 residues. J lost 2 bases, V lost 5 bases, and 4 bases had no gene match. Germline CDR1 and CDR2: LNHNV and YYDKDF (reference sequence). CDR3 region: CATSQRTGAGNTIYF. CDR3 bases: TGTGCCACCAGCCAACGGACAGGGGCTGGAAACACCATATATTTT.

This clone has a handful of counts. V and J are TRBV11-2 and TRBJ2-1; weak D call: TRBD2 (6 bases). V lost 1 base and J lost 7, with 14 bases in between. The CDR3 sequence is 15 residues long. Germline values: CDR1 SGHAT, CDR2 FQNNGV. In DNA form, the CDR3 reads TGTGCCAGCAGCTTAGTCCCGGGACTGGGGAATGAGCAGTTCTTC. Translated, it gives CASSLVPGLGNEQFF.

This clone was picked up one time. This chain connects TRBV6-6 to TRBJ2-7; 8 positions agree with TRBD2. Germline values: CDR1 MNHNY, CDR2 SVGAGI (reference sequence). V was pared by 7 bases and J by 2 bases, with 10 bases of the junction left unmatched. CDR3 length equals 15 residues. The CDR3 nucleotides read TGTGCCAGCACTCCCGGGGGGGGAGGGGCCTACGAGCAGTACTTC. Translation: CASTPGGGGAYEQYF.

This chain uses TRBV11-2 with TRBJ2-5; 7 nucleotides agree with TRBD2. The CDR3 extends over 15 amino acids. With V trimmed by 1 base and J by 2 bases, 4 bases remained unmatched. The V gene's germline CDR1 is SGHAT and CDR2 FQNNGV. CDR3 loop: CASSLGSGRQETQYF. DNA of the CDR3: TGTGCCAGCAGCTTAGGGTCCGGGAGGCAAGAGACCCAGTACTTC.

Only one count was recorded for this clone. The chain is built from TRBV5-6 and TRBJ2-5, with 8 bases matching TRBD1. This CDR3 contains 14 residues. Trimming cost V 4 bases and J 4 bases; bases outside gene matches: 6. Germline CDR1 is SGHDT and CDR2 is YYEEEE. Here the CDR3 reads CASSQDRVGETQYF. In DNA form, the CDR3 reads TGTGCCAGCAGCCAGGACAGGGTGGGAGAGACCCAGTACTTC.

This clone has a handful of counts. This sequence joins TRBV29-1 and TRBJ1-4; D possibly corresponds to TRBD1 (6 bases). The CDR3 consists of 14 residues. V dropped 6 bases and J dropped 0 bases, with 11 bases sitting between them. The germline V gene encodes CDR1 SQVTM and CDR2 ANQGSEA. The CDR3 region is CSVRGGATNEKLFF. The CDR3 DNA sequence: TGCAGCGTGAGGGGGGGGGCAACTAATGAAAAACTGTTTTTT.

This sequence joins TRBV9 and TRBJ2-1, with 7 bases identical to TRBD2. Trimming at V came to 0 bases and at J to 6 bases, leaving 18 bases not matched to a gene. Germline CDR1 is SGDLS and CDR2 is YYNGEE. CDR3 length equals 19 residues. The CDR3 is CASSVVGLGDGGSGNEQFF. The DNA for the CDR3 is TGTGCCAGCAGCGTAGTGGGGCTGGGCGACGGCGGGAGTGGCAATGAGCAGTTCTTC.

The CDR3 loop is CASRQGKLRGYTF. CDR3 coding DNA: TGTGCCAGCCGGCAGGGAAAGTTGCGGGGCTACACCTTC. The chain recombines TRBV6-5 with TRBJ1-2; perhaps TRBD1 as D (5 bases). CDR1 MNHEY and CDR2 SVGAGI come from the germline V gene. The V end lost 8 bases, the J end lost 8 bases, and 18 bases lay between the germline ends. This CDR3 region has 13 residues.

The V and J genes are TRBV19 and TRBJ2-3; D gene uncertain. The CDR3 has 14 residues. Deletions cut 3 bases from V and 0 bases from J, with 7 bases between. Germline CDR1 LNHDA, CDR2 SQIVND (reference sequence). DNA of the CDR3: TGTGCCAGTAGTATCGAAACTAGCACAGATACGCAGTATTTT. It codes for CASSIETSTDTQYF.

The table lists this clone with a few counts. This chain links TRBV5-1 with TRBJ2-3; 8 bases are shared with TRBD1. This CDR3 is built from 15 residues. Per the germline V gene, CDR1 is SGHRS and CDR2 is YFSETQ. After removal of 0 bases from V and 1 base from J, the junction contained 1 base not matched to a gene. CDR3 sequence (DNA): TGCGCCAGCAGCTTGGAGGACAGGGGCACAGATACGCAGTATTTT. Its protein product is CASSLEDRGTDTQYF.

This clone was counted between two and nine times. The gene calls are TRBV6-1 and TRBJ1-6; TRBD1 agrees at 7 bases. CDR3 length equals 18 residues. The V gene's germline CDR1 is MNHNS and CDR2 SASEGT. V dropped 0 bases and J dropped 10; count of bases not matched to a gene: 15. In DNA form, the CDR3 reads TGTGCCAGCAGTGAAGCGCGACAGGGCCCATCAACGGCGTCACCCCTCCACTTT. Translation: CASSEARQGPSTASPLHF.

CDR3 sequence reads: CASTSSPTTSPVRLSFSPYEQYF. The CDR3 DNA follows: TGTGCCAGCACCTCTAGCCCGACCACCTCACCCGTTAGGTTATCATTTAGTCCCTACGAGCAGTACTTC. The J gene is TRBJ2-5, the V gene TRBV28, with D possibly TRBD2 on 5 matching bases. The J call is uncertain, as TRBJ2-7 better fits the DNA end. The germline V gene has CDR1 MDHEN and CDR2 SYDVKM. The length of the CDR3 is 23 residues.

The CDR3 loop is CASSQDRYREGPYAYGYTF. In nucleotides, the CDR3 is TGCGCCAGCAGCCAAGATAGGTATCGGGAAGGGCCGTACGCCTATGGCTACACCTTC. The chain couples TRBV4-1 to TRBJ1-2, with D unresolved. With 0 bases removed from V and 4 bases from J, the gap between germline ends came to 24 bases. This CDR3 has 19 amino acids. Germline CDR1 reads MGHRA; CDR2 reads YSYEKL.